These 13 T cell receptor beta chains share one sample of origin, sequenced in a study of cytomegalovirus exposure and HLA in healthy donors. 60 Vbeta and 13 Jbeta primers were used in PCR. Sequenced by immunoSEQ multiplex PCR; TCRdb stores in-frame clones only, minus some. In the table there are around 140,000 clones, approximately 75% of which are singletons. The sample was PBMCs. These receptors were collected from a male donor in good health and CMV-seronegative.

J is TRBJ2-2 and V is TRBV9; D gene ambiguous. V gave up 0 bases and J gave up 7 bases, with 7 bases separating them. The germline CDR1 and CDR2 sequences are SGDLS and YYNGEE. The length of the CDR3 is 13 residues. The CDR3 reads CASSVAGGGELFF. The CDR3 coding sequence is TGTGCCAGCAGCGTAGCCGGTGGCGGGGAGCTGTTTTTT.

This clone was counted a few times. The rearrangement links TRBV7-8 to TRBJ1-1; TRBD1 matches 9 bases. With 0 bases clipped from V and 1 base from J, the junction kept 0 bases outside the gene matches. The CDR3 has 15 residues. Germline values: CDR1 SGHVS, CDR2 FQNEAQ. In nucleotides, the CDR3 is TGTGCCAGCAGCTTAGCGGACAGGGGGAACACTGAAGCTTTCTTT. Translation: CASSLADRGNTEAFF.

This chain joins TRBV2 and TRBJ2-7; 7 bases fit TRBD1. Trimming removed 6 bases from V and 6 bases from J; junction bases left unmatched: 5. CDR1 is SNHLY and CDR2 is FYNNEI in the germline V gene. This CDR3 is 12 amino acids long. DNA of the CDR3: TGTGCCAGCAGACGACAGGGCGGCGAGCAGTACTTC. This encodes CASRRQGGEQYF.

The chain uses TRBV2 and TRBJ2-3; D remains unclear. V lost 6 bases, J lost 5 bases, and 9 bases lay in between. The germline gives CDR1 SNHLY, CDR2 FYNNEI. The CDR3 totals 12 residues. As DNA, the CDR3 is TGTGCCAGCAGGAGATCTGGAGATACGCAGTATTTT. Protein sequence: CASRRSGDTQYF.

This chain links TRBV14 with TRBJ1-2; tentatively, D is TRBD1 (6 bases). V gave up 1 base and J gave up 2 bases, with 11 bases separating them. Germline V gives CDR1 SGHDN, CDR2 FVKESK. The CDR3 loop spans 15 amino acids. CDR3 coding DNA: TGTGCCAGCAGCCAAGCTACAGGGCCAAACTATGGCTACACCTTC. Protein product: CASSQATGPNYGYTF. The variable domain in full, completed from reference TRBV14 and TRBJ1-2, reads EAGVTQFPSHSVIEKGQTVTLRCDPISGHDNLYWYRRVMGKEIKFLLHFVKESKQDESGMPNNRFLAERTGGTYSTLKVQPAELEDSGVYFCASSQATGPNYGYTFGSGTRLTVV.

This sequence joins TRBV5-1 and TRBJ2-3, with D possibly being TRBD2 (6 bases). Trimming shortened V by 5 bases and J by 0 bases, and 10 bases separated the two germline ends. The CDR3 spans 14 residues. Germline V CDR1 and CDR2: SGHRS, YFSETQ. CDR3 in amino acids: CASSFGGSTDTQYF. The CDR3 DNA follows: TGCGCCAGCAGTTTCGGGGGTAGCACAGATACGCAGTATTTT. The entire variable domain, with the rest obtained from reference TRBV5-1 and TRBJ2-3, is as follows: KAGVTQTPRYLIKTRGQQVTLSCSPISGHRSVSWYQQTPGQGLQFLFEYFSETQRNKGNFPGRFSGRQFSNSRSEMNVSTLELGDSALYLCASSFGGSTDTQYFGPGTRLTVL.

About this clone itself: The sample contains more than one DNA sequence encoding this CDR3. The chain links TRBV5-4 to TRBJ2-5, with D possibly matching TRBD1 (7 bases). The CDR3 is made up of 14 amino acids. V lost 0 bases and J 4 bases, leaving 10 bases between the germline ends. The germline CDR1 and CDR2 sequences are SGHNT and YYREEE (reference sequence). In DNA form, the CDR3 reads TGTGCCAGCAGCTTGGGACAGGGAGGAGAGACCCAGTACTTC. The encoded protein is CASSLGQGGETQYF.

The J gene is TRBJ2-3, the V gene TRBV5-5, with D possibly matching TRBD1 (6 bases). Germline V gene lookup returns CDR1 SGHKS and CDR2 YYEKEE (reference sequence). The V end lost 7 bases, the J end lost 0 bases, and 15 bases lay between the germline ends. The CDR3 is 15 amino acids. The CDR3 here is CASQIRDISTDTQYF. Written as DNA, the CDR3 is TGTGCCAGCCAAATTAGGGACATAAGCACAGATACGCAGTATTTT.

The V and J genes are TRBV2 and TRBJ1-3; the match to TRBD1 covers 8 bases. V lost 5 bases to trimming and J lost 2 bases; unmatched junction nucleotides: 5. Germline CDR1 reads SNHLY; CDR2 reads FYNNEI. The CDR3 is 15 residues long. CDR3 DNA: TGTGCCAGCAGTCAAGAGACAGGGGCTGGAAACACCATATATTTT. As protein: CASSQETGAGNTIYF. The full variable domain, its missing parts supplied by reference TRBV2 and TRBJ1-3, is EPEVTQTPSHQVTQMGQEVILRCVPISNHLYFYWYRQILGQKVEFLVSFYNNEISEKSEIFDDQFSVERPDGSNFTLKIRSTKLEDSAMYFCASSQETGAGNTIYFGEGSWLTVV.

This clone showed up just a few times. The chain carries TRBV29-1 and TRBJ2-5; weak D call: TRBD2 (5 bases). With 8 bases removed from V and 2 bases from J, the gap between germline ends came to 12 bases. The CDR3 extends over 12 amino acids. Germline V lookup: CDR1 SQVTM, CDR2 ANQGSEA. CDR3 in amino acids: CSLRGRQETQYF. DNA of the CDR3: TGCAGCCTTCGAGGGCGACAAGAGACCCAGTACTTC.

This clone was seen a handful of times. One end of the junction is discordant with germline, which a read error may explain. This chain connects TRBV6-5 to TRBJ1-1; TRBD1 agrees at 7 bases. Looked up from germline, CDR1 is MNHEY and CDR2 is SVGAGI. The CDR3 covers 12 residues. CDR3 sequence: CASSNPGTVTSF. Written as DNA, the CDR3 is TGTGCCAGCAGTAACCCCGGGACAGTTACCTCCTTT.

The chain employs TRBV28 and TRBJ1-3, with D unresolved. The CDR3 consists of 18 residues. Germline-derived CDR1 and CDR2 are MDHEN and SYDVKM. V gave up 3 bases and J gave up 0 bases, with 18 bases separating them. The CDR3 nucleotides read TGTGCCAGCAGTTTTAACTATTTTACCATGAGCTCTGGAAACACCATATATTTT. Its translation is CASSFNYFTMSSGNTIYF.

The J gene is TRBJ1-1, the V gene TRBV30; no firm D call. The CDR3 is 14 amino acids. The V gene lost 5 bases and the J gene lost 0 bases, with 13 bases spanning the gap. CDR1 and CDR2 from the germline V gene are GTSNPN and SVGIG (reference sequence). CDR3 protein: CAWDSMRMNTEAFF. DNA for the CDR3: TGTGCCTGGGACTCGATGAGGATGAACACTGAAGCTTTCTTT.